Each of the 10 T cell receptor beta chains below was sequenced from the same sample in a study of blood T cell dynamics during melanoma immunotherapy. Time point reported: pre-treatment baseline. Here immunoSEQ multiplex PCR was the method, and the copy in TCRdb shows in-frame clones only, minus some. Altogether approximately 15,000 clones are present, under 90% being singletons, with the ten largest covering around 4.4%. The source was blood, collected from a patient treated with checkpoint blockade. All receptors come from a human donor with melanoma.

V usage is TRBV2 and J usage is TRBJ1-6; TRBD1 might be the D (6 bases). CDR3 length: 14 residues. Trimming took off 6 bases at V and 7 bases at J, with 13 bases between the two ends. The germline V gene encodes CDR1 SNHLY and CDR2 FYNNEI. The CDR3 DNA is TGTGCCAGCAGCCTTACAGGGACCAATTCACCCCTCCACTTT. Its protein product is CASSLTGTNSPLHF.

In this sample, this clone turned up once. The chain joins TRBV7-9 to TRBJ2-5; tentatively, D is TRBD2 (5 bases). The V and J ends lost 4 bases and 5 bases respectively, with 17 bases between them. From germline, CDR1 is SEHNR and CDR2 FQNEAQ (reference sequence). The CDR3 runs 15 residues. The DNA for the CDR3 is TGTGCCAGCAGCTCCCCTAACCGGGGTCCGGAGACCCAGTACTTC. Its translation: CASSSPNRGPETQYF. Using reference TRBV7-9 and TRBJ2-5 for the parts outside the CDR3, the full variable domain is DTGVSQNPRHKITKRGQNVTFRCDPISEHNRLYWYRQTLGQGPEFLTYFQNEAQLEKSRLLSDRFSAERPKGSFSTLEIQRTEQGDSAMYLCASSSPNRGPETQYFGPGTRLLVL.

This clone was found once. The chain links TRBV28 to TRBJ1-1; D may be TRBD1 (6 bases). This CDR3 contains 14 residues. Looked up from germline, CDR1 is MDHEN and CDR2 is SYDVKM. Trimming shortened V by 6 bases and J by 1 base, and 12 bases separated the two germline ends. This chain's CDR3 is CASRNSGENTEAFF. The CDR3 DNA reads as TGTGCCAGCAGAAACTCAGGGGAGAACACTGAAGCTTTCTTT.

CDR3 coding DNA: TGCGCCAGCAGCGTAACCGGACAGGGTGGGGATACGCAGTATTTT. Residues: CASSVTGQGGDTQYF. The chain employs TRBV5-1 and TRBJ2-3; 8 bases match TRBD1. Looked up from germline, CDR1 is SGHRS and CDR2 is YFSETQ. The CDR3 spans 15 residues. V gave up 4 bases and J gave up 6 bases; unmatched junction bases: 10.

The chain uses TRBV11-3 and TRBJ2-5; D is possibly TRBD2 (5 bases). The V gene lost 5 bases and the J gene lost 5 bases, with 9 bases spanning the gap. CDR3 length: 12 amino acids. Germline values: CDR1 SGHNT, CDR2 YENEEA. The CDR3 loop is CASSQREETQYF. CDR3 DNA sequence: TGTGCCAGCAGCCAAAGGGAGGAGACCCAGTACTTC.

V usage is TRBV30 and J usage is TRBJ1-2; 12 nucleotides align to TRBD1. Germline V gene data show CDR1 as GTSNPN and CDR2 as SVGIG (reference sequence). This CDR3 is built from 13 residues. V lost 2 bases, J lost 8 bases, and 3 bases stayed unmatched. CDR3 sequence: CAWSRGTGGGYTF. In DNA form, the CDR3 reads TGTGCCTGGAGTAGGGGGACAGGGGGCGGCTACACCTTC. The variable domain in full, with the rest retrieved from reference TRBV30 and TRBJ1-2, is SQTIHQWPATLVQPVGSPLSLECTVEGTSNPNLYWYRQAAGRGLQLLFYSVGIGQISSEVPQNLSASRPQDRQFILSSKKLLLSDSGFYLCAWSRGTGGGYTFGSGTRLTVV.

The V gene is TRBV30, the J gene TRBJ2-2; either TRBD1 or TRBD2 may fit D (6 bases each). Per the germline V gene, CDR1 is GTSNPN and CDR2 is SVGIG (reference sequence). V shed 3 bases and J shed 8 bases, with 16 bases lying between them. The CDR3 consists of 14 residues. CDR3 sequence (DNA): TGTGCCTGGAGCCGGTCGGGGGCTGTGGGGGAGCTGTTTTTT. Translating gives CAWSRSGAVGELFF.

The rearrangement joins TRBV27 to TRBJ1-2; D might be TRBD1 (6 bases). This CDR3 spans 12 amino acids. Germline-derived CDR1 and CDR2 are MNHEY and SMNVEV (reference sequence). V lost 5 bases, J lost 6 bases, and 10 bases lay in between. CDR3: CASSRGTHGYTF. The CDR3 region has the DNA TGTGCCAGCAGTCGCGGGACACATGGCTACACCTTC.

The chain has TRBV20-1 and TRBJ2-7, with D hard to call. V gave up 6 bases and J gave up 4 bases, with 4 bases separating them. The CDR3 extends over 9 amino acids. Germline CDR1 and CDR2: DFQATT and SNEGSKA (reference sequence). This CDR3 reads CSAKYEQYF. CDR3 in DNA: TGCAGTGCAAAGTACGAGCAGTACTTC.

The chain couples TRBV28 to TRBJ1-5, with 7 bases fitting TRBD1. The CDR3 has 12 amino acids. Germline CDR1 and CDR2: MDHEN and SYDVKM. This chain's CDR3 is CSTGDPNQPQHF. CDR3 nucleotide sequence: TGTTCTACAGGGGATCCCAATCAGCCCCAGCATTTT.